These 27 T cell receptor beta chains were sequenced from one sample in a study of blood T cell repertoires in COVID-19. The method was immunoSEQ multiplex PCR; TCRdb's version includes in-frame clones alone and lacks a portion of them. The data contain roughly 150,000 clones, 90% to 95% of them seen just once; the ten biggest clones take up roughly 2.1%. The specimen sequenced was peripheral blood. The source of these receptors is a woman aged 55-70 years with COVID-19, enrolled during active disease.

The chain has TRBV7-2 and TRBJ1-5; TRBD1 is a possible D gene (5 bases). Germline V gene sequence: CDR1 SGHTA, CDR2 FQGNSA. The CDR3 extends over 14 amino acids. V was trimmed by 5 bases and J by 0 bases, leaving 8 bases between them. The chain's CDR3 is CASSQGNSNQPQHF. The CDR3 bases are TGTGCCAGCAGCCAGGGTAATAGCAATCAGCCCCAGCATTTT.

This clone was counted between two and nine times. The chain employs TRBV18 and TRBJ1-1; D is perhaps TRBD1 (5 bases). From germline, CDR1 is KGHSH and CDR2 LQKENI. The length of the CDR3 is 13 residues. Deletions cut 3 bases from V and 4 bases from J, with 9 bases between. The CDR3 DNA reads as TGTGCCAGCTCACCCTTGACAGCCACTGAAGCTTTCTTT. This gives the protein CASSPLTATEAFF. The full variable domain, in which reference TRBV18 and TRBJ1-1 provide the parts outside the CDR3, is NAGVMQNPRHLVRRRGQEARLRCSPMKGHSHVYWYRQLPEEGLKFMVYLQKENIIDESGMPKERFSAEFPKEGPSILRIQQVVRGDSAAYFCASSPLTATEAFFGQGTRLTVV.

V usage is TRBV6-5 and J usage is TRBJ1-2; 8 nucleotides agree with TRBD1. CDR1 and CDR2 (germline): MNHEY, SVGAGI. V trimming: 6 bases; J trimming: 4 bases; junction bases outside the gene matches: 7. CDR3 size: 14 residues. CDR3 region: CASRYGQGGYGYTF. CDR3 bases: TGTGCCAGCAGATACGGACAGGGCGGCTATGGCTACACCTTC.

The chain uses TRBV30 and TRBJ1-4; 8 bases agree with TRBD1. The V gene's germline CDR1 is GTSNPN and CDR2 SVGIG (reference sequence). V lost 1 base to trimming and J lost 6 bases; unmatched junction nucleotides: 4. The CDR3 length is 14 residues. The CDR3 nucleotides read TGTGCCTGGAGTGCTCAGGGGGCGTATGAAAAACTGTTTTTT. It yields the protein CAWSAQGAYEKLFF.

V is TRBV5-1 and J is TRBJ1-4; D uncertain. The V end lost 3 bases, the J end lost 3 bases, and 12 bases lay between the germline ends. Germline CDR1 is SGHRS and CDR2 is YFSETQ. CDR3 length: 15 amino acids. The CDR3 spells CASSSRSTSNEKLFF. CDR3 DNA sequence: TGCGCCAGCAGCTCCCGTTCGACTTCTAATGAAAAACTGTTTTTT.

The rearrangement joins TRBV5-6 to TRBJ1-2, with TRBD1 matching over 7 bases. The CDR3 spans 16 residues. Germline V gene data show CDR1 as SGHDT and CDR2 as YYEEEE. V was pared by 4 bases and J by 4 bases, with 13 bases of the junction left unmatched. In DNA form, the CDR3 reads TGTGCCAGCAGCCCTCGACAGGGAACGTACCTCTATGGCTACACCTTC. Translating it yields CASSPRQGTYLYGYTF.

The rearrangement uses TRBV5-6 and TRBJ2-1; D possibly corresponds to TRBD2 (5 bases). The CDR3 covers 13 residues. Germline V gives CDR1 SGHDT, CDR2 YYEEEE. V dropped 0 bases and J dropped 6 bases, with 7 bases sitting between them. CDR3 DNA sequence: TGTGCCAGCAGCTTGGGTCGGGGCAATGAGCAGTTCTTC. Translation: CASSLGRGNEQFF.

In its sample, this clone was seen once. The gene calls are TRBV9 and TRBJ1-2, with 9 bases lining up with TRBD1. Germline trimming cut 1 base from V and 6 bases from J; bases unmatched to any gene: 4. CDR1 is SGDLS, CDR2 YYNGEE, per germline. CDR3 size: 14 residues. CDR3 nucleotides: TGTGCCAGCAGCGTAACAGGGGGCGCGAATGGCTACACCTTC. Translated: CASSVTGGANGYTF.

The gene calls are TRBV5-1 and TRBJ1-4; no clear D gene. V was cut by 3 bases and J by 4 bases, with 7 bases left in between. In germline, CDR1 is SGHRS, CDR2 YFSETQ. This CDR3 is built from 13 residues. DNA of the CDR3: TGCGCCAGCAGCTACCAGATTAATGAAAAACTGTTTTTT. Translated: CASSYQINEKLFF.

The chain carries TRBV9 and TRBJ2-7; 7 positions agree with TRBD1. This CDR3 contains 13 residues. Germline values: CDR1 SGDLS, CDR2 YYNGEE. J was trimmed by 6 bases and V by 4 bases; bases with no gene match: 7. This CDR3 reads CASSRQGRGEQYF. CDR3 DNA: TGTGCCAGCAGCAGACAGGGTCGTGGCGAGCAGTACTTC.

The chain combines TRBV5-4 with TRBJ2-5; D not resolved. Germline V gene sequence: CDR1 SGHNT, CDR2 YYREEE (reference sequence). The CDR3 length is 14 residues. The V gene lost 1 base and the J gene lost 0 bases, with 7 bases spanning the gap. The CDR3 bases are TGTGCCAGCAGCTTGAACACAGACCAAGAGACCCAGTACTTC. Translated, it gives CASSLNTDQETQYF.

This chain joins TRBV19 and TRBJ1-1; 8 nucleotides agree with TRBD1. Germline trimming cut 4 bases from V and 7 bases from J; bases unmatched to any gene: 8. The length of the CDR3 is 14 residues. Germline assignment: CDR1 LNHDA and CDR2 SQIVND (reference sequence). The CDR3 region is CASSTPGGVDEAFF. The CDR3 region has the DNA TGTGCCAGTAGTACCCCAGGGGGCGTCGATGAAGCTTTCTTT.

The chain joins TRBV4-1 to TRBJ1-5; the D is unclear. V lost 4 bases to trimming and J lost 3 bases, with 7 bases between them. The CDR3 extends over 13 amino acids. Germline V lookup: CDR1 MGHRA, CDR2 YSYEKL. The CDR3 loop reads CASSLRDNQPQHF. In DNA, the CDR3 is TGCGCCAGCAGCCTTCGGGACAATCAGCCCCAGCATTTT.

This clone was picked up a small number of times. The chain uses TRBV6-5 and TRBJ1-1, with TRBD1 as a possible D gene (6 bases). Per the germline V gene, CDR1 is MNHEY and CDR2 is SVGAGI. Deletions cut 10 bases from V and 6 bases from J, with 15 bases between. The CDR3 has 12 amino acids. CDR3 sequence: CATSTGTAEAFF. In DNA, the CDR3 is TGTGCCACCTCAACAGGGACGGCTGAAGCTTTCTTT.

This chain connects TRBV5-6 to TRBJ2-7; 7 positions agree with TRBD1. The germline V gene has CDR1 SGHDT and CDR2 YYEEEE. The V and J ends lost 1 base and 0 bases, in that order; junction bases with no gene match: 13. The CDR3 has 18 residues. This CDR3 is CASSLTVWTGTDSYEQYF. The DNA of the CDR3 is TGTGCCAGCAGCTTGACGGTCTGGACCGGGACAGACTCCTACGAGCAGTACTTC.

This clone occurred a few times. The rearrangement links TRBV9 to TRBJ2-3; tentatively, D is TRBD1 (6 bases). V lost 5 bases, J lost 4 bases, and 11 bases lay in between. Germline lookup yields CDR1 SGDLS and CDR2 YYNGEE. The CDR3 runs to 13 residues. The CDR3 DNA sequence: TGTGCCAGCAGAGGGGGTAGCGCAGATACGCAGTATTTT. Its translation: CASRGGSADTQYF.

This chain connects TRBV10-3 to TRBJ1-4; 10 nucleotides match TRBD1. Germline V gene data show CDR1 as ENHRY and CDR2 as SYGVKD. The CDR3 spans 15 residues. The junction had 4 bases not matched to a gene; V was cut back by 6 bases and J by 3 bases. The CDR3 DNA sequence: TGTGCCATCAGGACAGGGGGCGCGTCTAATGAAAAACTGTTTTTT. Translation: CAIRTGGASNEKLFF.

Of note for this clone: Other DNA sequences within the sample encode an identical CDR3. J is TRBJ1-2 and V is TRBV6-2 or TRBV6-3; the D gene is possibly TRBD1 (6 bases). The CDR3 sequence is 13 residues long. Germline lookup yields CDR1 MNHEY and CDR2 SVGEGT. V lost 6 bases and J lost 1, with 9 bases in between. The CDR3 DNA is TGTGCCAGCAGCCAGGACAGTAACTATGGCTACACCTTC. It codes for CASSQDSNYGYTF.

The table lists this clone with a few counts. The CDR3 DNA sequence: TGTGCCATCAGTGAGTTAAGACTAGCTTCCTACGAGCAGTACTTC. This translates into CAISELRLASYEQYF. V gene TRBV10-3 combines with J gene TRBJ2-7; 7 positions match TRBD2. Germline lookup yields CDR1 ENHRY and CDR2 SYGVKD. The ends lost 1 base at V and 1 base at J; junction bases unmatched: 4. This CDR3 contains 15 residues.

The chain combines TRBV9 with TRBJ1-4, with 12 bases fitting TRBD1. The CDR3 runs 17 residues. V was clipped by 3 bases and J by 8 bases; unmatched bases: 11. The germline CDR1 and CDR2 sequences are SGDLS and YYNGEE. CDR3 bases: TGTGCCAGCAGCGCGGGGGACAGGGGGCGCGTTGGAGAAAAACTGTTTTTT. Amino acid sequence: CASSAGDRGRVGEKLFF.

The V and J genes are TRBV5-5 and TRBJ1-6; weak D call: TRBD1 (6 bases). V dropped 3 bases and J dropped 8 bases, with 18 bases sitting between them. The CDR3 is made up of 16 amino acids. CDR1 SGHKS and CDR2 YYEKEE come from the germline V gene (reference sequence). CDR3 sequence reads: CASSSTGIWADSPLHF. In DNA form, the CDR3 reads TGTGCCAGCAGCTCCACAGGGATTTGGGCGGATTCACCCCTCCACTTT.

This sequence joins TRBV15 and TRBJ1-5; D uncertain. The CDR3 totals 17 residues. V shed 0 bases and J shed 11 bases, with 23 bases lying between them. Germline CDR1 reads LNHNV; CDR2 reads YYDKDF (reference sequence). CDR3 sequence reads: CATSRDSLGKKRQAQHF. The CDR3 region has the DNA TGTGCCACCAGCAGAGATTCATTGGGCAAGAAACGGCAGGCCCAGCATTTT.

The CDR3: CASSYVASGSSYEQYF. Written as DNA, the CDR3 is TGTGCCAGCAGTTACGTCGCTAGCGGGAGCTCCTACGAGCAGTACTTC. The chain is built from TRBV6-2 or TRBV6-3 and TRBJ2-7, with TRBD2 identical over 10 bases. V gave up 2 bases and J gave up 0 bases; unmatched junction bases: 4. Per the germline V gene, CDR1 is MNHEY and CDR2 is SVGEGT. The CDR3 has 16 residues.

The sample holds one count of this clone. The J gene is TRBJ1-5, the V gene TRBV21-1; TRBD1 is taken as the D call from the table, unchecked against the DNA. TRBV21-1 is reported as a pseudogene. The CDR3 loop spans 18 amino acids. Written as DNA, the CDR3 is TGTGCCAGCAGCAGACAGGGGGCAAATAATTGGGACAATCAGCCCCAGCATTTT. Amino acids: CASSRQGANNWDNQPQHF.

This clone came up a few times. The chain joins TRBV10-3 to TRBJ2-4; D perhaps matches TRBD1 (6 bases). Trimming pared 6 bases from V and 8 bases from J, leaving 11 bases between. From germline, CDR1 is ENHRY and CDR2 SYGVKD. There are 12 residues in the CDR3. The CDR3 sequence: CAISLGGDIQYF. In DNA form, the CDR3 reads TGTGCCATCAGCCTAGGGGGAGACATTCAGTACTTC.

The V gene is TRBV2, the J gene TRBJ2-2, with 15 bases aligning to TRBD2. This CDR3 comprises 18 residues. Germline V gives CDR1 SNHLY, CDR2 FYNNEI. With V trimmed by 6 bases and J by 5 bases, 10 bases remained unmatched. The CDR3, as DNA: TGTGCCAGCAGCCCCAGGACTAGCGGGGGGGCTGTGACCGGGGAGCTGTTTTTT. Protein: CASSPRTSGGAVTGELFF.

The count of this clone is one. This rearrangement joins TRBV5-1 to TRBJ2-3; 7 bases are shared with TRBD2. With 4 bases clipped from V and 4 bases from J, the junction kept 12 bases outside the gene matches. The germline gives CDR1 SGHRS, CDR2 YFSETQ. This CDR3 comprises 16 residues. CDR3 sequence (DNA): TGCGCCAGCAGCCCGAGTGGGGCGGGGGTGCCAGATACGCAGTATTTT. Protein: CASSPSGAGVPDTQYF.